In its sample, the clone carrying this TCR beta chain was seen many times. Libraries were prepared by immunoSEQ multiplex PCR; TCRdb keeps only in-frame clonotypes and omits some of them. The top ten hold over 0.9% of the sample, which has almost 400,000 clones, roughly 90% seen once. The CDR3 is 15 amino acids. The V gene end was trimmed by 4 bases and the J gene end by 6 bases; junction bases not matched to a gene: 13. The germline V gene encodes CDR1 SQVTM and CDR2 ANQGSEA. This sample is drawn from a study of blood T cell repertoires in COVID-19. The material sequenced was PBMCs or T cells enriched from blood (not recorded which). This TCR came from a woman aged 25 to 39 with acute COVID-19. The J gene is TRBJ2-3, the V gene TRBV29-1, with 7 bases that match TRBD1. The CDR3 reads CSVAGTVEQADTQYF. The CDR3 DNA reads as TGCAGCGTTGCCGGGACAGTTGAGCAGGCGGATACGCAGTATTTT.